This T cell receptor (beta chain) was obtained from a study of beta chain features in type 1 diabetes. Since all of the isolated RNA was reverse transcribed, expressed TCRB transcripts were what got sequenced. Clones were read by immunoSEQ multiplex PCR, and TCRdb kept only the in-frame ones, dropping some. The data contain under 300,000 clones, 8% of them singletons. Cells sorted by CD45RO/CCR7/CD25/CD127/CD95/CD27 comprised CD4+ naive, central memory, regulatory and stem cell-like memory cells. The purity of all sorted populations exceeded 95%. V lost 1 base, J lost 8 bases, and 12 bases lay in between. The CDR3 consists of 15 residues. From germline, CDR1 is LNHDA and CDR2 SQIVND (reference sequence).

The chain is built from TRBV19 and TRBJ1-6; D is ambiguous. The specimen sequenced was central memory CD4+ T cells from blood. The TCR comes from a young woman in good health. CDR3 bases: TGTGCCAGTAGTATAGTCCCGACCTGGGATTCACCCCTCCACTTT. It yields the protein CASSIVPTWDSPLHF.